This TCR beta chain was identified during a study of blood T cell repertoires in COVID-19. Profiled with immunoSEQ multiplex PCR; TCRdb holds only in-frame clones, not every one. The table includes roughly 150,000 clones, around three quarters detected once. Germline-derived CDR1 and CDR2 are MDHEN and SYDVKM. The CDR3 is 16 residues long. The junction had 9 bases not matched to a gene; V was cut back by 4 bases and J by 6 bases. Sequenced material: PBMCs or T cells enriched from blood (not recorded which). The TCR comes from a woman between 70 and 85 years old in a cohort exposed to, infected with or recovered from COVID-19 (not recorded which). The chain uses TRBV28 and TRBJ1-4; TRBD1 agrees at 9 bases. The CDR3 loop reads CASSSPDRGGHEKLFF. The CDR3 DNA follows: TGTGCCAGCAGTTCCCCTGACAGGGGGGGTCATGAAAAACTGTTTTTT.